One and the same sample provided the 18 T cell receptor beta chains below, sequenced in a study of shared clonotypes between healthy human individuals. Assay used: immunoSEQ multiplex PCR; TCRdb lists only in-frame clones, some missing. The data contain a few million clones, around 94% of them singletons. The sequenced sample was naive CD4+ T cells sorted from blood. Subset described: CD45RA+ positively selected. All receptors come from a man aged 18 to 35 in good health.

The genes are TRBV6-1 and TRBJ2-5; TRBD1 is a possible D gene (5 bases). The CDR3 totals 14 residues. CDR1 is MNHNS, CDR2 SASEGT, per germline. Deletions cut 6 bases from V and 5 bases from J, with 16 bases between. In DNA, the CDR3 is TGTGCCAGCAGGGCAGGTTGGCAGGGTGAGACCCAGTACTTC. Protein: CASRAGWQGETQYF.

The chain couples TRBV28 to TRBJ1-4, with D possibly matching TRBD1 (5 bases). CDR3 length: 13 amino acids. Trimming left V 6 bases short and J 8 bases short, with 13 bases between. Germline V lookup: CDR1 MDHEN, CDR2 SYDVKM. CDR3 residues: CASRSGTSEKLFF. CDR3 sequence (DNA): TGTGCCAGCAGATCGGGGACGTCGGAAAAACTGTTTTTT.

V gene TRBV7-2 combines with J gene TRBJ1-2; 7 bases map to TRBD1. The germline V gene encodes CDR1 SGHTA and CDR2 FQGNSA. The ends lost 3 bases at V and 4 bases at J; junction bases unmatched: 8. The CDR3 length is 15 residues. CDR3 region: CASSLTDRAPYGYTF. The CDR3 bases are TGTGCCAGCAGCTTGACCGACAGGGCCCCCTATGGCTACACCTTC.

This clone was recorded once. The V and J genes are TRBV30 and TRBJ1-3; 8 bases match TRBD1. The germline gives CDR1 GTSNPN, CDR2 SVGIG (reference sequence). V lost 1 base and J lost 7; bases outside the gene matches: 12. The CDR3 totals 16 residues. As DNA, the CDR3 is TGTGCCTGGAGTGAGCCGGGCAGGGGGCGATTGAACACCATATATTTT. This sequence encodes CAWSEPGRGRLNTIYF. Drawing the rest from reference TRBV30 and TRBJ1-3, the complete variable domain is SQTIHQWPATLVQPVGSPLSLECTVEGTSNPNLYWYRQAAGRGLQLLFYSVGIGQISSEVPQNLSASRPQDRQFILSSKKLLLSDSGFYLCAWSEPGRGRLNTIYFGEGSWLTVV.

To note about this clone: The same CDR3 also results from other DNA sequences found in this sample. The chain combines TRBV5-1 with TRBJ2-5; 7 bases align to TRBD2. Germline-derived CDR1 and CDR2 are SGHRS and YFSETQ. This CDR3 contains 14 residues. The V segment lost 0 bases and the J segment 5 bases; nucleotides outside the gene matches: 4. The chain's CDR3 is CASSLGLAGETQYF. CDR3 nucleotide sequence: TGCGCCAGCAGCTTGGGACTAGCCGGCGAGACCCAGTACTTC.

The chain couples TRBV6-6 to TRBJ1-4, with D possibly matching TRBD1 (6 bases). Trimming removed 0 bases from V and 4 bases from J, with 9 bases in between. This CDR3 is 15 amino acids long. Germline CDR1 is MNHNY and CDR2 is SVGAGI (reference sequence). The CDR3 sequence is CASSYSTGGNEKLFF. CDR3 in DNA: TGTGCCAGCAGTTACTCGACAGGTGGTAATGAAAAACTGTTTTTT.

The V gene is TRBV10-3, the J gene TRBJ1-6; 8 bases fit TRBD1. Germline loops: CDR1 ENHRY, CDR2 SYGVKD. Losses at the gene ends were 7 bases for V and 10 bases for J; bases not matched to a gene: 12. The CDR3 runs to 15 residues. CDR3 residues: CAITPDRDENSPLHF. CDR3 bases: TGTGCCATCACCCCGGACAGGGACGAGAACTCACCCCTCCACTTT.

This clone was observed once. The chain carries TRBV5-1 and TRBJ2-5; tentative D call: TRBD1 (6 bases). The V and J ends lost 5 bases and 3 bases respectively, with 8 bases between them. This CDR3 contains 12 residues. Germline CDR1 and CDR2: SGHRS and YFSETQ. For the CDR3, the DNA is TGCGCCAGCAGAGAGGGGGAAGAGACCCAGTACTTC. Its protein is CASREGEETQYF.

Details on this clone: The same CDR3 can be traced to other DNA sequences in this sample. The rearrangement uses TRBV10-3 and TRBJ2-5; D call uncertain. V was cut by 2 bases and J by 5 bases, with 3 bases left in between. The CDR3 contains 11 residues. The V gene's germline CDR1 is ENHRY and CDR2 SYGVKD. The DNA of the CDR3 is TGTGCCATCAGTGAGAGGGAGACCCAGTACTTC. Translated, it gives CAISERETQYF.

The gene calls are TRBV18 and TRBJ1-1; TRBD1 aligns across 9 bases. V shed 4 bases and J 1 base; nucleotides not matched to a gene: 4. The CDR3 totals 15 residues. Per the germline V gene, CDR1 is KGHSH and CDR2 is LQKENI. The CDR3 spells CASSLWTGENTEAFF. CDR3 nucleotides: TGTGCCAGCTCACTGTGGACAGGGGAGAACACTGAAGCTTTCTTT.

CDR3 bases: TGTGCCAGCAGCCCAGTGACAGGGTACCACCATTATAGCAATCAGCCCCAGCATTTT. This sequence encodes CASSPVTGYHHYSNQPQHF. The chain couples TRBV7-2 to TRBJ1-5, with 7 bases identical to TRBD1. Trimming cost V 5 bases and J 0 bases; bases outside gene matches: 16. The CDR3 covers 19 residues. Germline V gene lookup returns CDR1 SGHTA and CDR2 FQGNSA.

V is TRBV5-6 and J is TRBJ2-7; 12 nucleotides agree with TRBD2. CDR1 and CDR2 (germline): SGHDT, YYEEEE. The CDR3 consists of 18 residues. Trimming cost V 4 bases and J 0 bases; bases outside gene matches: 11. CDR3 region: CASSLPGLAGESSYEQYF. The CDR3 nucleotides are TGTGCCAGCAGCCTCCCGGGACTAGCGGGCGAAAGCTCCTACGAGCAGTACTTC.

The V call is TRBV11-1, the J call TRBJ2-7; 7 bases fit TRBD2. Germline lookup yields CDR1 SGHAT and CDR2 FQDESV (reference sequence). The length of the CDR3 is 15 residues. The V segment lost 2 bases and the J segment 6 bases; nucleotides outside the gene matches: 10. In DNA form, the CDR3 reads TGTGCCAGCAGCTTAACCGGGACTATGATGGGCGAGCAGTACTTC. It yields the protein CASSLTGTMMGEQYF.

The J gene is TRBJ1-3, the V gene TRBV5-1, with D unclear. The germline CDR1 and CDR2 sequences are SGHRS and YFSETQ. CDR3 length equals 16 residues. Between the trimmed V and J ends, which lost 4 bases and 0 bases, there was a span of 14 bases. Here the CDR3 reads CASSLSSLTSGNTIYF. The CDR3 region has the DNA TGCGCCAGCAGCCTCTCAAGCCTGACCTCTGGAAACACCATATATTTT.

A note on this clone: Other DNA sequences in this sample translate to the same CDR3. The V call is TRBV7-8, the J call TRBJ2-5, with D unclear. The CDR3 is made up of 12 amino acids. The germline CDR1 and CDR2 sequences are SGHVS and FQNEAQ. V shed 5 bases and J shed 0 bases, with 4 bases lying between them. CDR3 DNA: TGTGCCAGCAGCCCGTACCAAGAGACCCAGTACTTC. Residues: CASSPYQETQYF. Together with reference TRBV7-8 and TRBJ2-5, the CDR3 gives the full variable domain: GAGVSQSPRYKVAKRGQDVALRCDPISGHVSLFWYQQALGQGPEFLTYFQNEAQLDKSGLPSDRFFAERPEGSVSTLKIQRTQQEDSAVYLCASSPYQETQYFGPGTRLLVL.

Notes on this clone: This sample also contains other DNA sequences that code for the same CDR3. The chain employs TRBV20-1 and TRBJ1-1; D gene ambiguous. The length of the CDR3 is 10 residues. V was cut by 3 bases and J by 3 bases, with 2 bases left in between. The germline V gene has CDR1 DFQATT and CDR2 SNEGSKA (reference sequence). This chain's CDR3 is CSASDTEAFF. The CDR3 DNA follows: TGCAGTGCTAGTGACACTGAAGCTTTCTTT.

In this sample, this clone turned up once. The chain joins TRBV9 to TRBJ2-7, with no clear D. The ends were cut back, 4 bases at V and 4 bases at J, with 18 bases in the middle. Germline CDR1 and CDR2: SGDLS and YYNGEE. The CDR3 sequence is 15 residues long. In DNA form, the CDR3 reads TGTGCCAGCAGCCCCCAAGCCGTTGCGGCATACGAGCAGTACTTC. Translating gives CASSPQAVAAYEQYF.

V gene TRBV7-2 combines with J gene TRBJ2-3; tentative D call: TRBD2 (5 bases). The germline V and J ends were trimmed by 4 bases and 6 bases, with 11 bases remaining between them. The germline CDR1 and CDR2 sequences are SGHTA and FQGNSA. The CDR3 is made up of 13 amino acids. CDR3 protein: CASSSLGRDTQYF. The CDR3 DNA reads as TGTGCCAGCAGCTCACTAGGGCGGGATACGCAGTATTTT.